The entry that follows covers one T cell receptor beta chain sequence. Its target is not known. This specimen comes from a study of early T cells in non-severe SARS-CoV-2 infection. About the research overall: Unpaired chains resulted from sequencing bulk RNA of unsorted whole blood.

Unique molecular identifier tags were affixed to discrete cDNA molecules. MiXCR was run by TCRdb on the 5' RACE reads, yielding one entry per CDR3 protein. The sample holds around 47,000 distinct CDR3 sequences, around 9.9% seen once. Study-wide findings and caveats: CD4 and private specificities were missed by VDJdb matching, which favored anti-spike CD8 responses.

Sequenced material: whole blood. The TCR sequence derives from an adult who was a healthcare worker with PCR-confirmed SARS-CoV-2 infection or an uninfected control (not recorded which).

This chain's CDR3 is CASSPRGLVTDTQYF. CDR3 DNA: TGTGCCAGCTCACCAAGGGGGCTCGTGACAGATACGCAGTATTTT. The gene calls are TRBV18 and TRBJ2-3; 7 bases are shared with TRBD1. The junction had 5 bases not matched to a gene; V was cut back by 2 bases and J by 3 bases. Per the germline V gene, CDR1 is KGHSH and CDR2 is LQKENI. The CDR3 totals 15 residues.